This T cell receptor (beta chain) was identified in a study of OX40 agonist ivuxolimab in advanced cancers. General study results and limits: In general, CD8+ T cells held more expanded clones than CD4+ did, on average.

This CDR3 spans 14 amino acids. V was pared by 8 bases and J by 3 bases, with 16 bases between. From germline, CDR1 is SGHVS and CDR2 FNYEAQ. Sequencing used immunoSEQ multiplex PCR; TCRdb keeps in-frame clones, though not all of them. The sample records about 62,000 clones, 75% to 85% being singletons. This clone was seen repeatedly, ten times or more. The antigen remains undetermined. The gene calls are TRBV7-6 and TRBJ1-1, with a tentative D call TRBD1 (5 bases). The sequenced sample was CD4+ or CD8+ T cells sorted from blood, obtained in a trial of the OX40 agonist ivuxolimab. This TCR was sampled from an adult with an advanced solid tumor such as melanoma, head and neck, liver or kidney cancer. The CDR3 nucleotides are TGTGCCAGCGGGCAGGAGGTGGGGGACACTGAAGCTTTCTTT. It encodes CASGQEVGDTEAFF.